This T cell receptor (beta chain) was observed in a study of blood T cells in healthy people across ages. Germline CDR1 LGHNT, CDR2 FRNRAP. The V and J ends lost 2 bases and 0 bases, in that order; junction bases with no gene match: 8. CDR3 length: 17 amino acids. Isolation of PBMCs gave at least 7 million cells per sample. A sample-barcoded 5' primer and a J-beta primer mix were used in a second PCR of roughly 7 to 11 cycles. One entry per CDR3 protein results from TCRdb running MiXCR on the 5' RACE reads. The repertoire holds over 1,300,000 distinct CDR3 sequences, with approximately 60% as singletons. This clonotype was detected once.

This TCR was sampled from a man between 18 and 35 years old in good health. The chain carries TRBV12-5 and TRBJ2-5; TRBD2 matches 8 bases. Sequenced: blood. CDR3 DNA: TGTGCTAGTGGTTTGTCGCTAGCGGGTCCTTACCAAGAGACCCAGTACTTC. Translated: CASGLSLAGPYQETQYF. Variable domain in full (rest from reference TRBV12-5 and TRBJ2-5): DARVTQTPRHKVTEMGQEVTMRCQPILGHNTVFWYRQTMMQGLELLAYFRNRAPLDDSGMPKDRFSAEMPDATLATLKIQPSEPRDSAVYFCASGLSLAGPYQETQYFGPGTRLLVL.